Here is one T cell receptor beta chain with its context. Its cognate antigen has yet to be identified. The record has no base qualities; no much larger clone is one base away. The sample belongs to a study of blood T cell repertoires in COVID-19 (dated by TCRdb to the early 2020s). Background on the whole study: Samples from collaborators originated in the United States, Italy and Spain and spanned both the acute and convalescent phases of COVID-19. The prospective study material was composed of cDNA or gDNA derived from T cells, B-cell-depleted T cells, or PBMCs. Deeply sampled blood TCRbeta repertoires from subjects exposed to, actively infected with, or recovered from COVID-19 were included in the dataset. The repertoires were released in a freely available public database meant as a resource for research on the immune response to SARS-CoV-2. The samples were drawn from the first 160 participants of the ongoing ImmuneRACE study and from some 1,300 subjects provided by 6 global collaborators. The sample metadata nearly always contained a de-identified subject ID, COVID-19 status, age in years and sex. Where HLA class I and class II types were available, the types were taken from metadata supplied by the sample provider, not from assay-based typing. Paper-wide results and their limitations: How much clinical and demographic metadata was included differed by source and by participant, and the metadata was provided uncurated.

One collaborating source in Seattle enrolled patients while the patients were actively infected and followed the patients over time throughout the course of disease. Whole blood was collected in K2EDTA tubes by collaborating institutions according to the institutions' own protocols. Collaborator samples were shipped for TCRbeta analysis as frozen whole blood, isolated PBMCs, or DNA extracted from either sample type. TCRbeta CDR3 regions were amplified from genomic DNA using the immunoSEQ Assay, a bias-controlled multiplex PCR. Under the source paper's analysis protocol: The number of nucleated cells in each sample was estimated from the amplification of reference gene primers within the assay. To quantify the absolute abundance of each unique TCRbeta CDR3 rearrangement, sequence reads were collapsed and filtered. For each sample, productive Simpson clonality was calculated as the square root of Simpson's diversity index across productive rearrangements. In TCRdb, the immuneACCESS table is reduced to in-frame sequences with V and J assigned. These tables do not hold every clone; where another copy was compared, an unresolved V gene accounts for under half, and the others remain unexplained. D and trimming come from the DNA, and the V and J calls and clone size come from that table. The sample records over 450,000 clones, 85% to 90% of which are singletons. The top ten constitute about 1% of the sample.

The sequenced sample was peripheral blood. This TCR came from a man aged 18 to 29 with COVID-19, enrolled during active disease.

The DNA is as follows: TGTGCCAGCAGCCCTTTAGCGGGAAACTTCTACAATGAGCAGTTCTTC. It translates as CASSPLAGNFYNEQFF. The chain is encoded by TRBV7-9 joined to TRBJ2-1; the junction holds 8 bases that match TRBD2. Per the germline V gene (reference sequence), SEHNR is the CDR1 and FQNEAQ is the CDR2. Trimmed from V: 5 bases; trimmed from J: 3 bases; junction bases lacking a gene match: 9. Including cysteine and phenylalanine, the CDR3 has 16 amino acids. Kept here is only the CDR3 DNA, which spans 48 bases and is read in frame from base 1.